This T cell receptor beta chain emerged from a study of Tregs in tolerant kidney transplant recipients. The CDR3 loop spans 12 amino acids. The ends were cut back, 2 bases at V and 9 bases at J, with 8 bases in the middle. Germline CDR1 SGHTA, CDR2 FQGNSA. As regards this clone: The target antigen is unknown. The observed sequence ends 3 residues before the CDR3 terminus, with the missing tail filled in from the germline J gene.

Regarding the study as a whole: Validation in larger populations is needed because few patients were studied. Some patients' samples used different primers over time, so nucleotide sequences weren't comparable.

The nonmyeloablative bone marrow transplants came from related graft donors, with transient mixed chimerism. Thawed PBMCs were FACS-sorted into unstimulated CD4+CD25+CD127- regulatory T cells, CD4+CD25- non-regulatory cells, CD4 and CD8 cells. Sequenced by immunoSEQ multiplex PCR; TCRdb stores in-frame clones only, minus some. Its table records about 31,000 clones. The TCR sequence derives from a human patient who received a combined kidney and bone marrow transplant. Some T cells may be the graft donor's. The material sequenced was CD4+ T cells from blood (PBMCs), taken 24 months after the transplant. The chain links TRBV7-2 to TRBJ2-1; a weak D match, TRBD1 (5 bases). This chain's CDR3 is CASSLLGLEQFF. The DNA read from the CDR3 is TGTGCCAGCAGCTTATTGGGGCTTGAG.